The clone carrying this T cell receptor beta chain was detected only a few times. The data stem from a study of tumour-infiltrating T cells in Burkitt lymphoma. About the research overall: Overall and progression-free survival were predicted by productive clonality.

Produced via immunoSEQ multiplex PCR; TCRdb's table is partial and in-frame only. The sample shows 3,000 to 4,000 clones, 15% to 20% of them seen only once. This CDR3 contains 15 residues. Looked up from germline, CDR1 is MNHEY and CDR2 is SMNVEV (reference sequence). Trimming left V 8 bases short and J 3 bases short, with 18 bases between. The TCR comes from a human donor with Burkitt lymphoma. The chain has TRBV27 and TRBJ2-3, with D unresolved. The sequencing sample was made of tumor tissue. Here the CDR3 reads CASHARSVGTDTQYF. The CDR3 nucleotides read TGTGCCAGCCACGCGAGGTCGGTAGGAACAGATACGCAGTATTTT.